These 8 T cell receptor beta chains were all obtained from the same sample, sequenced in a study of PD-1 blockade in classical Hodgkin lymphoma (dated by TCRdb to 2019 to 2021). The time point label, read with the paper, signifies: cycle 4 day 1 (C4D1), after around six weeks of nivolumab. Relapse after autologous stem cell transplantation had occurred in all trial patients, and cohorts A, B and C were distinguished by prior brentuximab vedotin exposure. The library came from the immunoSEQ multiplex PCR assay. Held by TCRdb, this immuneACCESS table contains in-frame sequences only and omits some clones. Under half of the omission traces to an unresolved V gene where checked; the cause of the rest is unknown. The sample yields about 64,000 clones; around nine tenths were counted once. The ten largest clones add up to 6.5% to 9.5% of the sample. The sequencing used peripheral blood mononuclear cells (PBMCs), collected before the fourth cycle of nivolumab. These receptors all come from a human donor with classical Hodgkin lymphoma.

This clone was seen only once. The J gene is TRBJ1-1, the V gene TRBV28; TRBD1 might be the D (5 bases). CDR3 length equals 16 residues. Germline CDR1 MDHEN, CDR2 SYDVKM. V was pared by 5 bases and J by 1 base, with 17 bases between. Written as DNA, the CDR3 is TGTGCCAGCAGTGGGGAGGTGTGGGGACCGAACACTGAAGCTTTCTTT. Its protein product is CASSGEVWGPNTEAFF.

The V and J genes are TRBV9 and TRBJ1-4; TRBD1 aligns across 7 bases. Germline V lookup: CDR1 SGDLS, CDR2 YYNGEE. With 3 bases clipped from V and 7 bases from J, the junction kept 9 bases outside the gene matches. CDR3 size: 15 residues. The CDR3 DNA follows: TGTGCCAGCAGCGCCTCAGGGGGTTCCTTTGAAAAACTGTTTTTT. It codes for CASSASGGSFEKLFF.

J is TRBJ1-5 and V is TRBV20-1, with a weak D call TRBD1 (5 bases). From germline, CDR1 is DFQATT and CDR2 SNEGSKA (reference sequence). There are 11 residues in the CDR3. CDR3 DNA sequence: TGCAGATTGAGAAGGGGTCAGCCCCAGCATTTT. It encodes CRLRRGQPQHF.

This clone is a singleton in its sample. The J gene is TRBJ1-5, the V gene TRBV27; D is unresolved. With 4 bases removed from V and 2 bases from J, the gap between germline ends came to 18 bases. The CDR3 consists of 17 residues. The germline gives CDR1 MNHEY, CDR2 SMNVEV (reference sequence). The CDR3 region is CASSSALDIEGNQPQHF. The CDR3 DNA follows: TGTGCCAGCAGTTCAGCGTTAGACATTGAAGGCAATCAGCCCCAGCATTTT.

The V gene is TRBV25-1, the J gene TRBJ2-1; tentative D call: TRBD1 (5 bases). The CDR3 length is 13 residues. V shed 2 bases and J shed 6 bases, with 8 bases lying between them. Per the germline V gene, CDR1 is MGHDK and CDR2 is SYGVNS. The CDR3 DNA follows: TGTGCCAGCAGTGAAGTGGGGCTCAATGAGCAGTTCTTC. Its translation: CASSEVGLNEQFF.

The V call is TRBV2, the J call TRBJ2-3; D remains unclear. The CDR3 extends over 14 amino acids. The germline V gene has CDR1 SNHLY and CDR2 FYNNEI. V lost 0 bases to trimming and J lost 2 bases, with 6 bases between them. The CDR3 here is CASSEADNTDTQYF. CDR3 DNA: TGTGCCAGCAGTGAAGCCGACAACACAGATACGCAGTATTTT.

The rearrangement uses TRBV28 and TRBJ1-4; 7 positions agree with TRBD1. Germline-derived CDR1 and CDR2 are MDHEN and SYDVKM. The CDR3 has 14 residues. With V trimmed by 5 bases and J by 3 bases, 3 bases remained unmatched. Here the CDR3 reads CASSGDSPNEKLFF. The CDR3 DNA reads as TGTGCCAGCAGTGGGGACAGCCCTAATGAAAAACTGTTTTTT. Full variable domain (remainder filled in from reference TRBV28 and TRBJ1-4): DVKVTQSSRYLVKRTGEKVFLECVQDMDHENMFWYRQDPGLGLRLIYFSYDVKMKEKGDIPEGYSVSREKKERFSLILESASTNQTSMYLCASSGDSPNEKLFFGSGTQLSVL.

This clone was recorded a few times. V is TRBV4-2 and J is TRBJ1-6, with D unresolved. Trimming stripped 1 base from V and 9 bases from J, with 13 bases between. The CDR3 loop spans 15 amino acids. Germline values: CDR1 LGHNA, CDR2 YNFKEQ. The DNA of the CDR3 is TGTGCCAGCAGCCAAGGGGGAGGGCGGAGTTCACCCCTCCACTTT. Residues: CASSQGGGRSSPLHF.